This T cell receptor beta chain derives from a study of PD-1 blockade in classical Hodgkin lymphoma. Study-level results: Patients with a complete response exhibited baseline diversity comparable to newly diagnosed patients. While CD8+ TCR diversity did not rise significantly by C4D1, CD4+ TCR diversity did. Reported baseline diversity: healthy donors highest, relapsed/refractory patients lowest.

Only in-frame clones appear in the TCRdb table, and some are missing; sequencing was by immunoSEQ multiplex PCR. The table includes 15,000 to 20,000 clones, around 80% detected once. Time point given: cycle 4 day 1 (C4D1), after less than seven weeks of nivolumab. Each patient experienced a relapse that followed autologous stem cell transplantation, and brentuximab vedotin exposure varied. Classification of best responses gave complete response, partial response or progressive disease. With regard to this clone: Its antigen is currently unknown.

Deletions cut 3 bases from V and 8 bases from J, with 17 bases between. In germline, CDR1 is MNHNS, CDR2 SASEGT. The CDR3 loop spans 15 amino acids. The clonotype was recovered from a human donor with classical Hodgkin lymphoma. This specimen consisted of peripheral blood mononuclear cells (PBMCs), obtained before the fourth cycle of nivolumab. The chain has TRBV6-1 and TRBJ2-1; a weak D match, TRBD1 (6 bases). The CDR3 DNA follows: TGTGCCAGCAGTGACAGGGGAACGGTATTTGATGAGCAGTTCTTC. This translates into CASSDRGTVFDEQFF.